These 19 T cell receptor beta chains share one sample of origin, sequenced in a study of somatic mutations in cytotoxic T cells in rheumatoid arthritis. Assay used: immunoSEQ multiplex PCR; TCRdb lists only in-frame clones, some missing. The sample carries about 36,000 clones, about four fifths recorded once. Sequencing was done on a sample of CD8+ T cells sorted from blood. The receptors were gathered from a man aged 40-55 years in good health.

This clone was picked up one time. The chain has TRBV7-9 and TRBJ2-7, with no clear D. Trimming stripped 4 bases from V and 3 bases from J, with 13 bases between. This CDR3 region has 14 residues. Germline CDR1 SEHNR, CDR2 FQNEAQ (reference sequence). The CDR3 loop is CASSSGIRNYEQYF. CDR3 coding DNA: TGTGCCAGCAGCTCTGGGATCAGGAACTACGAGCAGTACTTC.

J is TRBJ2-6 and V is TRBV13, with 7 nucleotides matching TRBD1. The germline gives CDR1 PRHDT, CDR2 FYEKMQ (reference sequence). V trimming: 5 bases; J trimming: 0 bases; junction bases outside the gene matches: 4. The CDR3 sequence is 16 residues long. CDR3 nucleotides: TGTGCCAGCAGCGGGGACAGTGTCTCTGGGGCCAACGTCCTGACTTTC. Translating it yields CASSGDSVSGANVLTF. Together with reference TRBV13 and TRBJ2-6, the CDR3 gives the full variable domain: AAGVIQSPRHLIKEKRETATLKCYPIPRHDTVYWYQQGPGQDPQFLISFYEKMQSDKGSIPDRFSAQQFSDYHSELNMSSLELGDSALYFCASSGDSVSGANVLTFGAGSRLTVL.

The J gene is TRBJ2-1, the V gene TRBV6-6; the match to TRBD2 covers 11 bases. V lost 6 bases, J lost 8 bases, and 12 bases stayed unmatched. Germline V CDR1 and CDR2: MNHNY, SVGAGI (reference sequence). This CDR3 comprises 16 residues. Here the CDR3 reads CASSPLAGGPRDEQFF. CDR3 in DNA: TGTGCCAGCAGCCCTTTAGCGGGAGGGCCAAGGGATGAGCAGTTCTTC.

This rearrangement joins TRBV5-1 to TRBJ1-1, with a possible D match to TRBD1 (5 bases). V lost 3 bases to trimming and J lost 5 bases, with 14 bases between them. The CDR3 has 14 residues. Per germline, CDR1 SGHRS and CDR2 YFSETQ. CDR3 loop: CASSSMGGVTEAFF. CDR3 in DNA: TGCGCCAGCAGCTCGATGGGAGGGGTGACTGAAGCTTTCTTT. The entire variable domain, with the rest obtained from reference TRBV5-1 and TRBJ1-1, is as follows: KAGVTQTPRYLIKTRGQQVTLSCSPISGHRSVSWYQQTPGQGLQFLFEYFSETQRNKGNFPGRFSGRQFSNSRSEMNVSTLELGDSALYLCASSSMGGVTEAFFGQGTRLTVV.

The rearrangement joins TRBV27 to TRBJ2-7; perhaps TRBD1 as D (6 bases). Trimming shortened V by 4 bases and J by 4 bases, and 11 bases separated the two germline ends. This CDR3 has 13 residues. Per the germline V gene, CDR1 is MNHEY and CDR2 is SMNVEV (reference sequence). The CDR3 DNA is TGTGCCAGCAGTTCCAGGGGAAGGTACGAGCAGTACTTC. Amino acid sequence: CASSSRGRYEQYF.

The chain couples TRBV9 to TRBJ1-3; the match to TRBD1 covers 9 bases. The CDR3 sequence is 16 residues long. Germline-derived CDR1 and CDR2 are SGDLS and YYNGEE. With V trimmed by 3 bases and J by 0 bases, 4 bases remained unmatched. CDR3 sequence reads: CASSEGQGVSGNTIYF. The CDR3 DNA reads as TGTGCCAGCAGCGAGGGACAGGGCGTCTCTGGAAACACCATATATTTT.

This clone has just one count. The V call is TRBV7-9, the J call TRBJ2-7; the match to TRBD1 covers 7 bases. The CDR3 runs 14 residues. Unmatched junction bases numbered 8, after V lost 5 bases and J lost 4 bases. Germline V gene sequence: CDR1 SEHNR, CDR2 FQNEAQ (reference sequence). This chain's CDR3 is CASSLGTDVYEQYF. The CDR3 DNA follows: TGTGCCAGCAGCCTGGGGACAGATGTTTACGAGCAGTACTTC.

The chain combines TRBV11-2 with TRBJ1-1, with D possibly being TRBD1 (5 bases). There are 14 residues in the CDR3. Germline CDR1 is SGHAT and CDR2 is FQNNGV. V dropped 5 bases and J dropped 0 bases, with 10 bases sitting between them. The CDR3 region has the DNA TGTGCCAGCAGCAGACAGTTTATGAACACTGAAGCTTTCTTT. This gives the protein CASSRQFMNTEAFF.

V usage is TRBV5-1 and J usage is TRBJ1-1; D uncertain. This CDR3 has 14 residues. The germline V and J ends were trimmed by 4 bases and 8 bases, with 18 bases remaining between them. Germline V gene sequence: CDR1 SGHRS, CDR2 YFSETQ. The CDR3 DNA reads as TGCGCCAGCAGCCCAGGCTACGGGGAAGAAGAAGCTTTCTTT. Protein sequence: CASSPGYGEEEAFF.

The V and J genes are TRBV19 and TRBJ2-7; 7 nucleotides align to TRBD1. Germline CDR1 and CDR2: LNHDA and SQIVND (reference sequence). Trimming cost V 10 bases and J 4 bases; bases outside gene matches: 13. The CDR3 length is 14 residues. The CDR3 nucleotides are TGTGCCACCTCTTCGACAGGGATAGGTTACGAGCAGTACTTC. Protein sequence: CATSSTGIGYEQYF.

V and J are TRBV5-5 and TRBJ2-7, with 7 bases identical to TRBD1. Looked up from germline, CDR1 is SGHKS and CDR2 is YYEKEE (reference sequence). J was trimmed by 4 bases and V by 5 bases; bases with no gene match: 9. CDR3 length equals 14 residues. In DNA, the CDR3 is TGTGCCAGCAGTGAAGGGGGCGTTATGTACGAGCAGTACTTC. Translation: CASSEGGVMYEQYF.

The V call is TRBV27, the J call TRBJ2-1; TRBD2 agrees at 7 bases. Germline assignment: CDR1 MNHEY and CDR2 SMNVEV (reference sequence). The V and J ends lost 8 bases and 2 bases, in that order; junction bases with no gene match: 6. The CDR3 is 14 amino acids. CDR3 in amino acids: CASGEAGAYNEQFF. The CDR3 bases are TGTGCCAGCGGTGAGGCGGGAGCCTACAATGAGCAGTTCTTC.

The CDR3 spells CASTPRSGNTGELFF. The CDR3 DNA is TGTGCCAGCACCCCCCGGAGCGGGAACACCGGGGAGCTGTTTTTT. The chain is built from TRBV7-2 and TRBJ2-2, with D tentatively TRBD2 (5 bases). This CDR3 is built from 15 residues. Germline loops: CDR1 SGHTA, CDR2 FQGNSA. Between the trimmed V and J ends, which lost 7 bases and 1 base, there was a span of 13 bases.

The CDR3 DNA sequence: TGCGCCAGCAGACCCGAGTGGACGGGCACTGAAGCTTTCTTT. Translating it yields CASRPEWTGTEAFF. This sequence joins TRBV5-1 and TRBJ1-1; no definite D call. The ends were cut back, 5 bases at V and 4 bases at J, with 15 bases in the middle. CDR1 SGHRS and CDR2 YFSETQ come from the germline V gene. The CDR3 is 14 amino acids.

This chain joins TRBV6-5 and TRBJ2-1; tentative D call: TRBD1 (6 bases). Looked up from germline, CDR1 is MNHEY and CDR2 is SVGAGI. CDR3 length: 11 amino acids. With 7 bases removed from V and 9 bases from J, the gap between germline ends came to 10 bases. The CDR3 sequence: CASIQGFEQFF. The CDR3 DNA reads TGTGCCAGCATCCAGGGGTTTGAGCAGTTCTTC.

J is TRBJ2-1 and V is TRBV2, with 9 bases that match TRBD1. The CDR3 loop spans 12 amino acids. Trimming cost V 7 bases and J 8 bases; bases outside gene matches: 3. CDR1 and CDR2 from the germline V gene are SNHLY and FYNNEI. CDR3 nucleotides: TGTGCCAGCAACAGGGGGCCCTATGAGCAGTTCTTC. Encoded protein: CASNRGPYEQFF.

J is TRBJ1-5 and V is TRBV7-8; TRBD1 is a possible D gene (5 bases). The germline gives CDR1 SGHVS, CDR2 FQNEAQ. This CDR3 has 15 residues. V was cut by 2 bases and J by 6 bases, with 14 bases left in between. The CDR3 loop reads CASSLSPGLGQPQHF. DNA of the CDR3: TGTGCCAGCAGCTTAAGTCCGGGGCTGGGTCAGCCCCAGCATTTT.

The CDR3 here is CASSQEGPYEQYF. The DNA for the CDR3 is TGTGCCAGCAGCCAAGAGGGACCCTACGAGCAGTACTTC. This chain links TRBV4-2 with TRBJ2-7; D may match TRBD1 or TRBD2 (5 bases each). The germline V gene has CDR1 LGHNA and CDR2 YNFKEQ. The CDR3 is 13 residues long. Deletions cut 0 bases from V and 2 bases from J, with 5 bases between.

The gene calls are TRBV29-1 and TRBJ2-1; D call uncertain. Germline CDR1 reads SQVTM; CDR2 reads ANQGSEA. V was cut by 5 bases and J by 2 bases, with 1 base left in between. The CDR3 spans 10 residues. This CDR3 is CSVPYNEQFF. The CDR3 DNA sequence: TGCAGCGTTCCCTACAATGAGCAGTTCTTC.